This TCR beta chain was sequenced during a study of beta chain features in type 1 diabetes. About the research overall: On cell yields, gender and age, patients and healthy donors were similar. Study conclusions and caveats: Among patients with Type 1 diabetes, TCRB CDR3s were moderately but significantly shorter in every one of the four CD4+ subsets.

Every isolated RNA sample was fully reverse transcribed, so sequencing captured expressed TCRB transcripts. TCRdb's copy holds only in-frame clones and misses some; the assay was immunoSEQ multiplex PCR. This sample has 300,000 or so clones; approximately 10% occur once, and the top ten carry approximately 1%. The V gene's germline CDR1 is SGHNT and CDR2 YYREEE (reference sequence). V was shortened by 4 bases and J by 5 bases, with 12 bases between the two germline ends. The CDR3 sequence is 14 residues long. This clone appeared a few times. Its matching antigen is unknown. The sequence derives from a man aged 30 to 39 with type 1 diabetes. The chain uses TRBV5-4 and TRBJ2-2; TRBD2 might be the D (5 bases). Material: central memory CD4+ T cells from blood. The CDR3 here is CASSRETGTGELFF. The CDR3 DNA follows: TGTGCCAGCAGCAGAGAAACGGGGACCGGGGAGCTGTTTTTT.